This T cell receptor beta chain was recorded in a study of T cell repertoires in aging, cancer and after chemotherapy. Overall study findings and caveats: Across the chemotherapy interval, each cancer cohort showed higher median generation probability, suggesting thymic rebound.

The CDR3 spans 14 residues. Germline V gives CDR1 SGHTA, CDR2 FQGNSA. V shed 5 bases and J 6 bases; nucleotides not matched to a gene: 6. Turning to this clonotype: Its matching antigen is unknown.

A mixed TRB-A/B primer pool amplified rearranged TRB by multiplex touch-down PCR. TCRdb reanalysed the multiplex PCR reads using MiXCR and keeps one entry per CDR3 protein. The repertoire holds approximately 8,600 distinct CDR3 sequences, with just under 25% as singletons. TCR beta rearrangements were amplified from peripheral blood genomic DNA. The chain carries TRBV7-2 and TRBJ2-5; TRBD1 aligns across 10 bases. The TCR was taken from a human donor with a blood cancer. Sequenced sample: blood. This chain's CDR3 is CASSLGQGEKTQYF. The CDR3 bases are TGTGCCAGCAGCCTAGGACAGGGGGAAAAGACCCAGTACTTC.